This T cell receptor (beta chain) was observed in a study of T cells in Graves' hyperthyroidism and ophthalmopathy. Study context: Peripheral blood samples were taken at initial diagnosis, prior to any treatment.

Amplification of TCR beta CDR3 regions was performed using RNA transcripts as template. The study used the HTBI primer set for a first-round RT-PCR of the TCR CDR3. MiXCR, run by TCRdb on the multiplex PCR reads, gives a single entry per CDR3 protein. The profile shows roughly 740,000 distinct CDR3 sequences, about a sixth of them singletons. General observations from the study: Blood also held most thyroid clonotypes expanded beyond 0.001.

The V gene end was trimmed by 3 bases and the J gene end by 4 bases; junction bases not matched to a gene: 2. Germline values: CDR1 SNHLY, CDR2 FYNNEI. The CDR3 is 14 residues long. Thyroid ultrasound and orbital computed tomography, with clinical symptoms and serum thyroxine and TRAb, informed diagnoses. There are many counts of this clonotype. The antigen is undetermined. The TCR was taken from a man aged 18 to 29 with Graves' hyperthyroidism. Material for sequencing was blood. The chain joins TRBV2 to TRBJ2-1, with TRBD2 matching 8 bases. This CDR3 reads CASSEREDYNEQFF. The DNA of the CDR3 is TGTGCCAGCAGTGAGCGGGAGGATTACAATGAGCAGTTCTTC.